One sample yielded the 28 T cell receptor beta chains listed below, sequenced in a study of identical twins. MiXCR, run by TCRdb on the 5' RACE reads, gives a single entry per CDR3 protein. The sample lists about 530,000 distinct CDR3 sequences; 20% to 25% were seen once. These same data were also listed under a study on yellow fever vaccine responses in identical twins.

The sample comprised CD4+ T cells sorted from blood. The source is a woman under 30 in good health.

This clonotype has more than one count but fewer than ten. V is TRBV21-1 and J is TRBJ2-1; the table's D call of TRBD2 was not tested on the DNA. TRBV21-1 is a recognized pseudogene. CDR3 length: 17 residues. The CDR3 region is CASSITRREDFVDEQFF. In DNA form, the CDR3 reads TGTGCCAGCAGCATAACTAGGCGGGAGGATTTCGTAGATGAGCAGTTCTTC.

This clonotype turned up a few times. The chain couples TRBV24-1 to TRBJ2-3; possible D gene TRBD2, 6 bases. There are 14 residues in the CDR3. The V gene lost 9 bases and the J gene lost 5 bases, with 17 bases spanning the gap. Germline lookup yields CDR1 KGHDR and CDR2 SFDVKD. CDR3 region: CATPGRLEGDTQYF. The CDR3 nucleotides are TGTGCCACCCCCGGGCGACTAGAGGGAGATACGCAGTATTTT.

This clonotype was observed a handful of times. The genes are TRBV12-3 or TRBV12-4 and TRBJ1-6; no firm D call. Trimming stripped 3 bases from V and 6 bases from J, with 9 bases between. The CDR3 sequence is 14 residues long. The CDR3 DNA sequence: TGTGCCAGCAGTTTGTGGAGCCTTAATTCACCCCTCCACTTT. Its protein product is CASSLWSLNSPLHF.

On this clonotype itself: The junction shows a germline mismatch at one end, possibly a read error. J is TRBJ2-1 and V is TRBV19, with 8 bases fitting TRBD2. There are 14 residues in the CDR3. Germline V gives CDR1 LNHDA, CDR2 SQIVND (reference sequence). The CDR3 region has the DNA TGTGCCAGTAGCGGGAGGGCCCTGTACATTGAGCAGTTCTTC. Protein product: CASSGRALYIEQFF.

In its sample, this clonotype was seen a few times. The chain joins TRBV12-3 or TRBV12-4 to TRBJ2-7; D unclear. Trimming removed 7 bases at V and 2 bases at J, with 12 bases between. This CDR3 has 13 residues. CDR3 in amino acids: CASTPDPTYEQYF. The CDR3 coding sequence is TGTGCCAGCACACCCGACCCCACCTACGAGCAGTACTTC.

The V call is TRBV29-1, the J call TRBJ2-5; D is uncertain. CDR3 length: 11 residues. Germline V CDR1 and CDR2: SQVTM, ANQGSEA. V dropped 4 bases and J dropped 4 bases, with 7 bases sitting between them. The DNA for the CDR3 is TGCAGCGTTGGTCCTCGAGAGACCCAGTACTTC. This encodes CSVGPRETQYF.

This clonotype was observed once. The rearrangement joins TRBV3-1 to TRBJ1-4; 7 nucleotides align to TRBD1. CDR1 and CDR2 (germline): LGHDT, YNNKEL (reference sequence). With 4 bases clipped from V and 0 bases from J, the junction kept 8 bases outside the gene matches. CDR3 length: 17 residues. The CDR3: CASSPRTGLATNEKLFF. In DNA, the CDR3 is TGTGCCAGCAGCCCAAGGACAGGCCTCGCAACTAATGAAAAACTGTTTTTT.

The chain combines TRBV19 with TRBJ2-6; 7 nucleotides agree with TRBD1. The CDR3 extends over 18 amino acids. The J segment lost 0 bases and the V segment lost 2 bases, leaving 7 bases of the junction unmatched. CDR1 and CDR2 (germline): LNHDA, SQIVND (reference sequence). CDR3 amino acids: CASSIWATGYSGANVLTF. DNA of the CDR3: TGTGCCAGTAGTATATGGGCGACAGGGTACTCTGGGGCCAACGTCCTGACTTTC.

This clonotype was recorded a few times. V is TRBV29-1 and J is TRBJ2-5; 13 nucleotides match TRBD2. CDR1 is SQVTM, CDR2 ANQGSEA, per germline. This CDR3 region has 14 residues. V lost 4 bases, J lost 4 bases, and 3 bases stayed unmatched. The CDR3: CSVVTSGRGETQYF. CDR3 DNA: TGCAGCGTTGTAACTAGCGGGAGGGGAGAGACCCAGTACTTC.

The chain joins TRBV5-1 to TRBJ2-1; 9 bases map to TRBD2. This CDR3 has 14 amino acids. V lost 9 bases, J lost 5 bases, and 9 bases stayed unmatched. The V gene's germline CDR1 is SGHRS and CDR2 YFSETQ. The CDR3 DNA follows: TGCGCCACCTCCGCGGGAGGGATCCACAATGAGCAGTTCTTC. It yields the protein CATSAGGIHNEQFF. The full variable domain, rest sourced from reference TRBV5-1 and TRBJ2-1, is KAGVTQTPRYLIKTRGQQVTLSCSPISGHRSVSWYQQTPGQGLQFLFEYFSETQRNKGNFPGRFSGRQFSNSRSEMNVSTLELGDSALYLCATSAGGIHNEQFFGPGTRLTVL.

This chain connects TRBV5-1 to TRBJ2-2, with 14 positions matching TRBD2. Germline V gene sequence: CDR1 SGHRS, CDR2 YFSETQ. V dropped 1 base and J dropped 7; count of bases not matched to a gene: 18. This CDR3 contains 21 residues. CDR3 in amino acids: CASSLRGLPGLAGVIRGELFF. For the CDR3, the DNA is TGCGCCAGCAGCTTGCGGGGACTACCGGGACTAGCGGGAGTAATTCGCGGGGAGCTGTTTTTT. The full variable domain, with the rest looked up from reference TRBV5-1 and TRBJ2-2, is KAGVTQTPRYLIKTRGQQVTLSCSPISGHRSVSWYQQTPGQGLQFLFEYFSETQRNKGNFPGRFSGRQFSNSRSEMNVSTLELGDSALYLCASSLRGLPGLAGVIRGELFFGEGSRLTVL.

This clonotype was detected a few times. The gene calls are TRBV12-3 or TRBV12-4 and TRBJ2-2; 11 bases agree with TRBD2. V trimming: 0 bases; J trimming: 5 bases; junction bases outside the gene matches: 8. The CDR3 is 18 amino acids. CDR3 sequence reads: CASSLARLAGGRTGELFF. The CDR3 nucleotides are TGTGCCAGCAGTTTAGCTAGGCTAGCGGGGGGACGGACCGGGGAGCTGTTTTTT.

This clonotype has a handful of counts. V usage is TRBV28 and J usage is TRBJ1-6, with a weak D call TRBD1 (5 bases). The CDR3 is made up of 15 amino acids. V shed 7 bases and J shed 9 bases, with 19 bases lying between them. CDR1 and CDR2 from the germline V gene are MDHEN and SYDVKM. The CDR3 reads CASNKISAGTSPLHF. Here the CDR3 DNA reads TGTGCCAGCAATAAAATATCCGCGGGGACTTCACCCCTCCACTTT.

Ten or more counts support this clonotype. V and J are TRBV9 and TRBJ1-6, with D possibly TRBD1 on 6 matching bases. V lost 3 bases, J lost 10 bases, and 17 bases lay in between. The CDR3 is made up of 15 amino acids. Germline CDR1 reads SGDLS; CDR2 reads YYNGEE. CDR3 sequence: CASSASGGVGSPLHF. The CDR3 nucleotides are TGTGCCAGCAGCGCCTCCGGGGGCGTAGGGTCACCCCTCCACTTT.

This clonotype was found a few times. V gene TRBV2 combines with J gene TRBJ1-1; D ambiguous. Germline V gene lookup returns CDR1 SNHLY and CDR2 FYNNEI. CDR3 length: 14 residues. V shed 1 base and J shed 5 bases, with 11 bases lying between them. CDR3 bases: TGTGCCAGCAGTGAAGTGGACGGGGTGACTGAAGCTTTCTTT. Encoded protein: CASSEVDGVTEAFF.

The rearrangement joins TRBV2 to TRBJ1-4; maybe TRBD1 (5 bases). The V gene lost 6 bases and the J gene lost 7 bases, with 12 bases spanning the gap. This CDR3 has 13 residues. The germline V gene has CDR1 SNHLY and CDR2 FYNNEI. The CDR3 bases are TGTGCCAGCAGAGGGGTCCTTGGTGAAAAACTGTTTTTT. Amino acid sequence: CASRGVLGEKLFF. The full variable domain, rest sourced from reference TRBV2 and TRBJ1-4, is EPEVTQTPSHQVTQMGQEVILRCVPISNHLYFYWYRQILGQKVEFLVSFYNNEISEKSEIFDDQFSVERPDGSNFTLKIRSTKLEDSAMYFCASRGVLGEKLFFGSGTQLSVL.

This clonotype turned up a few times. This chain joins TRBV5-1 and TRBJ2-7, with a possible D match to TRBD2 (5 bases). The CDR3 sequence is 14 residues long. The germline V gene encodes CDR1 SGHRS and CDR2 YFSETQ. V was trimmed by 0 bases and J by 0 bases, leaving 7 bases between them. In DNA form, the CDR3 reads TGCGCCAGCAGCTTGGAGCGGAGCTCCTACGAGCAGTACTTC. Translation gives CASSLERSSYEQYF. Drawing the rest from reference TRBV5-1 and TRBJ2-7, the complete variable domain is KAGVTQTPRYLIKTRGQQVTLSCSPISGHRSVSWYQQTPGQGLQFLFEYFSETQRNKGNFPGRFSGRQFSNSRSEMNVSTLELGDSALYLCASSLERSSYEQYFGPGTRLTVT.

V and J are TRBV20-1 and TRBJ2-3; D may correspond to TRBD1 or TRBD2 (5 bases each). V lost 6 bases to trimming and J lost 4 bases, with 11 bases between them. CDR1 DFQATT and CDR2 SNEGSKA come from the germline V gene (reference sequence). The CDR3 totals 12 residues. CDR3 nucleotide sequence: TGCAGTGCCAGGGAGTGGGCAGATACGCAGTATTTT. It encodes CSAREWADTQYF.

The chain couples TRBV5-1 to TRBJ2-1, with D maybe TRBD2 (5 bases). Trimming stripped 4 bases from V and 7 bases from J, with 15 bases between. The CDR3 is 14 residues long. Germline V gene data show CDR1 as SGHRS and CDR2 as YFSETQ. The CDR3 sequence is CASSPWHRGNEQFF. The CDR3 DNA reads TGCGCCAGCAGCCCCTGGCACAGAGGGAATGAGCAGTTCTTC.

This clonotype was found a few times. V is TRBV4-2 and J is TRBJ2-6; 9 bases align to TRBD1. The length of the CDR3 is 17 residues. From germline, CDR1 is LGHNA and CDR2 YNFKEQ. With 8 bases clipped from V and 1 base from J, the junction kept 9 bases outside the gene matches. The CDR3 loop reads CASLPGQGVSGANVLTF. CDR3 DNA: TGTGCCAGCCTGCCGGGACAGGGAGTTTCTGGGGCCAACGTCCTGACTTTC.

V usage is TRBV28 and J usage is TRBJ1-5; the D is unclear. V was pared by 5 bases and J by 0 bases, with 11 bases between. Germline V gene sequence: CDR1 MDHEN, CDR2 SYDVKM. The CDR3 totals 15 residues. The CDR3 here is CASSATYYSNQPQHF. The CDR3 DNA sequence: TGTGCCAGCAGTGCGACATACTATAGCAATCAGCCCCAGCATTTT.

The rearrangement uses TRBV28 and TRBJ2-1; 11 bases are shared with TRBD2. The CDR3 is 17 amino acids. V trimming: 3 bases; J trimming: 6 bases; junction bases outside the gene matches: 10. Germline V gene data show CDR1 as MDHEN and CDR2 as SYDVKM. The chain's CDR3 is CASSFSLSGRVSNEQFF. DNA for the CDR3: TGTGCCAGCAGTTTCTCTCTTAGCGGGAGGGTGTCCAATGAGCAGTTCTTC.

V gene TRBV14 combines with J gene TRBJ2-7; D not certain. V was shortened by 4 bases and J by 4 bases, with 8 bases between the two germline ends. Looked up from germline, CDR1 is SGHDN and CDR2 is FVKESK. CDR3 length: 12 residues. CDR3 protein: CASSLLSYEQYF. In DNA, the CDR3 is TGTGCCAGCAGCCTTCTCTCGTACGAGCAGTACTTC.

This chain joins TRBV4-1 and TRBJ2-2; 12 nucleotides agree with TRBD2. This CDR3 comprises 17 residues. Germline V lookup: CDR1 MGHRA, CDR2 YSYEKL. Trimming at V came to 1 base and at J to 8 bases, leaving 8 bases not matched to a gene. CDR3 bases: TGCGCCAGCAGCCAAGCTCTAGCGGGGGGGCCCCGAGGGGAGCTGTTTTTT. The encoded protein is CASSQALAGGPRGELFF.

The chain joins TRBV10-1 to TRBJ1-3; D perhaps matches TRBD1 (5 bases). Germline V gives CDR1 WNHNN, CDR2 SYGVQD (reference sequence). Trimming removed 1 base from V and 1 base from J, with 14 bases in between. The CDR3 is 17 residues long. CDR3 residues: CASSECRGRHSGNTIYF. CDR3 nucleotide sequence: TGCGCCAGCAGTGAGTGTAGGGGTCGACATTCTGGAAACACCATATATTTT.

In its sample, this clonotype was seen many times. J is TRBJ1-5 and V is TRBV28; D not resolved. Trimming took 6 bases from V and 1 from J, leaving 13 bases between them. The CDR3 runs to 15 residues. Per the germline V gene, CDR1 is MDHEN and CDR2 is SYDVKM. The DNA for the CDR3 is TGTGCCAGCAGCGCGGGAGGTTTGAGCAATCAGCCCCAGCATTTT. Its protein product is CASSAGGLSNQPQHF.

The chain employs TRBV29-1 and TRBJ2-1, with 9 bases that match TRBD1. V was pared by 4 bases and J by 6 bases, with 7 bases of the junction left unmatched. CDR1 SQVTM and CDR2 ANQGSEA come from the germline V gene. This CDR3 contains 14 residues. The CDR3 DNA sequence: TGCAGCGTTGCGCCGGGACAGGGAGTCAATGAGCAGTTCTTC. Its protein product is CSVAPGQGVNEQFF.

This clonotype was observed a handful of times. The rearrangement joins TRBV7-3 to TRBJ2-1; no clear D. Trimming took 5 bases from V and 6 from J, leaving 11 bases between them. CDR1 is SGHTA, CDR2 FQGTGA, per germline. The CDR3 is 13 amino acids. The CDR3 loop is CASSLTLVNEQFF. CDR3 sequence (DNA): TGTGCCAGCAGCCTTACACTCGTCAATGAGCAGTTCTTC.